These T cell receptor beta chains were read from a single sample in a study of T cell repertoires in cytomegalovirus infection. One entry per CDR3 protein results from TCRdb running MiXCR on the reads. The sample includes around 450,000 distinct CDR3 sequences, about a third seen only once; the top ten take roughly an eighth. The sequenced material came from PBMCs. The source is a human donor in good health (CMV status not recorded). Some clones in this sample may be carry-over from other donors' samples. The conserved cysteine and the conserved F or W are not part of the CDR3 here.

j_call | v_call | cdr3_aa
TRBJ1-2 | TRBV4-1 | ASSQNRQGARGYT
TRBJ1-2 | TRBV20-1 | SAQGQGAGYGYT
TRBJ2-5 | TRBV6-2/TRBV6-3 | ASGTNPYQETQY
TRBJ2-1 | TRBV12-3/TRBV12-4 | ASSLAPNEQF
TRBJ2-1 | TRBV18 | ASSPDRDRNEQF
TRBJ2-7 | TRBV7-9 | ASSPGDSLYEQY
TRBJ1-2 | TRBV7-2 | DSSPVSGVSYGYT
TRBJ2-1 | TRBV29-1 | SAERSYNEQF
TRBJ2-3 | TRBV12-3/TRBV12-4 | ASTGGTTDTQY
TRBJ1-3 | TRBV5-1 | ASSPFLRTGGPSGNTIY
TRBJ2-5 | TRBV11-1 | ASRTGVGETQY
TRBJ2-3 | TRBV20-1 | SAPDREATDTQY
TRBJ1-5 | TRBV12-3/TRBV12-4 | ASSFSDQPQH
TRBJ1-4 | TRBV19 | ASSSLGGQGRLF
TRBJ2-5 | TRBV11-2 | ASSTWDRAAGETQY
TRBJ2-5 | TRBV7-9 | ASSPGYSGGTQETQY
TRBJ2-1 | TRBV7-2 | ASTDIAGWGYNEQF
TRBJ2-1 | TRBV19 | ASSIGPRFIRDRVYNEQF
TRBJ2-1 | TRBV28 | ASPPSGGGYNEQF
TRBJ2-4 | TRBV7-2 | ASSPPLSGQGYSLAKNIQY
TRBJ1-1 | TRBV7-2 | ASSLGQGGPSAF
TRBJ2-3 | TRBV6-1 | ASRKELAGGLPDTQY
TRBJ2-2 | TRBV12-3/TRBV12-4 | ASKLSSTGELF
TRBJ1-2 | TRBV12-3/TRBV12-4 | ASTWEGNYGYT
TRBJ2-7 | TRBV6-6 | ASSPESQGMLQY
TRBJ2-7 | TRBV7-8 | ASSLVEDGYEQY
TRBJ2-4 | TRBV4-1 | ASSQEGPGAGKAKNIQY
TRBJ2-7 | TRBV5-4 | ASSLVGSTYEQY
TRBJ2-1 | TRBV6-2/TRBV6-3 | ASSYRGGHDEQF
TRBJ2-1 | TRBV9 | ASSPRDKSYNEQF
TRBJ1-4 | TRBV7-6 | ASSLQGGGYPNEKLF
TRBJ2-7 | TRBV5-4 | ASSSGLLYEQY
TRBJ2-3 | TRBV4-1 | ASSQDPKRGGTDTQY
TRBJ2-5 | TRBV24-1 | ATSERDIETQY
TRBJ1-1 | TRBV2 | ASSGQNEAF
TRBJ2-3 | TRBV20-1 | SARVGLSTDTQY
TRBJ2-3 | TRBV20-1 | SARPSWGPDTSDTQY
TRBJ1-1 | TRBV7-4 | ASSFPPLGGTEAF